Listed below are T cell receptor beta chains from one sample, sequenced in a study of CD8 T cells in Susac syndrome. MiXCR, run by TCRdb on the immunoSEQ multiplex PCR reads, gives a single entry per CDR3 protein. The data hold around 45,000 distinct CDR3 sequences, with 93% observed a single time. The sequencing sample was made of CD8+ T cells from PBMCs. These receptors all stem from a human donor in good health. Both conserved end residues are part of each CDR3. D genes are given only for firm matches. Clone size appears in some rows only: once, few, many, or a class for an expanded clone.

NA	TRBV25-1	TRBJ2-1	NA	CASRGVSYNEQFF	TGTGCCAGCAGAGGGGTCTCCTACAATGAGCAGTTCTTC
TRBD2	TRBV27	TRBJ2-7	NA	CASSLSGRSLYEQYF	TGTGCCAGCAGTTTGAGCGGGAGGTCCCTCTACGAGCAGTACTTC
TRBD2	TRBV18	TRBJ2-2	NA	CASSPIAGGNTGELFF	TGTGCCAGCTCACCAATAGCGGGAGGGAACACCGGGGAGCTGTTTTTT
NA	TRBV18	TRBJ2-1	NA	CASSPAPNEQFF	TGTGCCAGCTCACCCGCGCCAAATGAGCAGTTCTTC
TRBD1	TRBV29-1	TRBJ1-5	NA	CSVPGQGNQPQHF	TGCAGCGTCCCCGGACAGGGCAATCAGCCCCAGCATTTT
NA	TRBV19	TRBJ2-7	NA	CASSIGGIGYEQYF	TGTGCCAGTAGTATCGGGGGAATTGGCTACGAGCAGTACTTC
NA	TRBV6-5	TRBJ2-5	NA	CASSLGPPPETQYF	TGTGCCAGCAGCCTCGGTCCACCCCCAGAGACCCAGTACTTC
NA	TRBV21-1	TRBJ1-1	once	CASTRDHTEAFF	TGTGCCAGCACCAGAGACCACACTGAAGCTTTCTTT
NA	TRBV7-9	TRBJ2-3	once	CASSRDREADTQYF	TGTGCCAGCAGCCGCGACCGGGAAGCAGATACTCAGTATTTT
NA	TRBV15	TRBJ2-2	NA	CATSSSGELFF	TGTGCCACCAGCAGTTCCGGGGAGCTGTTTTTT
NA	TRBV20-1	TRBJ2-7	NA	CSAGHSSSYEQYF	TGCAGTGCTGGCCATTCTAGCTCCTACGAGCAGTACTTC
TRBD2	TRBV9	TRBJ2-7	NA	CASSPSGRSSYEQYF	TGTGCCAGCAGCCCCAGCGGGAGGAGCTCCTACGAGCAGTACTTC
NA	TRBV29-1	TRBJ1-6	NA	CSVGADSPLHF	TGCAGCGTTGGAGCAGATTCACCCCTCCACTTT
NA	TRBV7-2	TRBJ1-1	NA	CASSFTGNGEAFF	TGTGCCAGCAGCTTTACAGGGAATGGTGAAGCTTTCTTT
NA	TRBV13	TRBJ1-2	NA	CASRPQSGVYGYTF	TGTGCCAGCAGGCCACAATCGGGAGTCTATGGCTACACCTTC
NA	TRBV10-3	TRBJ1-1	NA	CAISVALKNTEAFF	TGTGCCATCAGTGTGGCCCTAAAGAACACTGAAGCTTTCTTT
TRBD2	TRBV5-5	TRBJ2-5	NA	CASKFRGGGGKETQYF	TGTGCCAGCAAATTTCGCGGCGGGGGGGGGAAAGAGACCCAGTACTTC
NA	TRBV28	TRBJ1-1	NA	CASSWSGVQNTEAFF	TGTGCCAGCAGTTGGTCAGGGGTACAGAACACTGAAGCTTTCTTT
TRBD2	TRBV11-2	TRBJ2-1	NA	CASSLDLAGVYNEQFF	TGTGCCAGCAGCTTAGATTTGGCGGGAGTGTACAATGAGCAGTTCTTC
NA	TRBV27	TRBJ2-5	NA	CASSWKSGGGETQYF	TGTGCCAGCAGTTGGAAAAGCGGAGGGGGGGAGACCCAGTACTTC
NA	TRBV7-8	TRBJ2-1	NA	CASSTSRRGNEQFF	TGTGCCAGCAGCACCTCCCGCCGGGGGAATGAGCAGTTCTTC
TRBD1	TRBV27	TRBJ2-3	NA	CASSYTDRGGYPDTQYF	TGTGCCAGCAGTTACACCGACAGGGGCGGTTATCCAGATACGCAGTATTTT
NA	TRBV4-1	TRBJ2-3	NA	CASSQVQESTDTQYF	TGCGCCAGCAGCCAAGTACAGGAGAGCACAGATACGCAGTATTTT
TRBD2	TRBV7-2	TRBJ2-5	NA	CASRSLAGETQYF	TGTGCCAGCAGGTCACTAGCGGGAGAGACCCAGTACTTC
NA	TRBV27	TRBJ1-2	NA	CASSLSGLGGYTF	TGTGCCAGCAGTTTATCGGGCCTCGGGGGCTACACCTTC